The 22 T cell receptor beta chains reported below all come from one sample, sequenced in a study of cytomegalovirus exposure and HLA in healthy donors. The PCR had 60 Vbeta and 13 Jbeta primers. This table comes from immunoSEQ multiplex PCR, and its TCRdb copy is limited to in-frame clones, with some not included. Altogether approximately 290,000 clones are present, under 90% being singletons, with the ten largest covering about 0.3%. Sequenced material: PBMCs. Receptors were obtained from a girl between 2 and 10 years old in good health and CMV-seronegative.

The chain uses TRBV9 and TRBJ2-1; TRBD2 aligns across 12 bases. CDR3 size: 16 residues. The V segment lost 3 bases and the J segment 8 bases; nucleotides outside the gene matches: 9. Germline V lookup: CDR1 SGDLS, CDR2 YYNGEE. CDR3 region: CASSATSGRGRHEQFF. CDR3 in DNA: TGTGCCAGCAGCGCGACTAGCGGGAGAGGTAGGCATGAGCAGTTCTTC.

The CDR3 nucleotides are TGTGCCAGCAGCTTCCACAGGGACGGCTACACCTTC. It encodes CASSFHRDGYTF. This chain links TRBV11-2 with TRBJ1-2; D may be TRBD1 (6 bases). This CDR3 comprises 12 residues. Germline-derived CDR1 and CDR2 are SGHAT and FQNNGV. The V end lost 3 bases, the J end lost 8 bases, and 10 bases lay between the germline ends.

The V and J genes are TRBV7-6 and TRBJ1-6; a weak D match, TRBD1 (6 bases). This CDR3 contains 14 residues. Germline CDR1 and CDR2: SGHVS and FNYEAQ. V gave up 5 bases and J gave up 6 bases, with 11 bases separating them. CDR3 DNA sequence: TGTGCCAGCAGCACAGGACAGCTTAATTCACCCCTCCACTTT. Amino acids: CASSTGQLNSPLHF.

The chain carries TRBV15 and TRBJ1-3; a possible D gene is TRBD1 (5 bases). Trimming shortened V by 8 bases and J by 0 bases, and 11 bases separated the two germline ends. The CDR3 contains 14 residues. Germline loops: CDR1 LNHNV, CDR2 YYDKDF (reference sequence). The DNA for the CDR3 is TGTGCCACCCGTGACAGCCACTCTGGAAACACCATATATTTT. Translated: CATRDSHSGNTIYF.

This chain links TRBV7-3 with TRBJ1-2; D is possibly TRBD1 (6 bases). The germline CDR1 and CDR2 sequences are SGHTA and FQGTGA. V shed 1 base and J shed 4 bases, with 13 bases lying between them. The CDR3 consists of 15 residues. The CDR3 DNA reads TGTGCCAGCAGCTTAAGAGGGGGAAATTCCTATGGCTACACCTTC. Amino acid sequence: CASSLRGGNSYGYTF.

The rearrangement uses TRBV28 and TRBJ1-4, with TRBD1 matching over 7 bases. This CDR3 is built from 16 residues. V dropped 1 base and J dropped 3; count of bases not matched to a gene: 5. The germline V gene has CDR1 MDHEN and CDR2 SYDVKM. This chain's CDR3 is CASSLSGTASNEKLFF. For the CDR3, the DNA is TGTGCCAGCAGTTTATCTGGGACAGCCTCTAATGAAAAACTGTTTTTT.

The CDR3 nucleotides are TGTGCCAGCAGCTTAGAGGACAGGGCACCCTTCTCCTACGAGCAGTACTTC. It specifies CASSLEDRAPFSYEQYF. V and J are TRBV7-9 and TRBJ2-7; 8 bases fit TRBD1. The V gene's germline CDR1 is SEHNR and CDR2 FQNEAQ (reference sequence). V shed 1 base, J shed 0 bases, and the junction held 8 bases outside the gene matches. The CDR3 runs to 17 residues.

CDR3 sequence: CSVYPSGRETGELFF. CDR3 bases: TGCAGCGTTTATCCTAGCGGGAGGGAAACCGGGGAGCTGTTTTTT. The chain has TRBV29-1 and TRBJ2-2; the match to TRBD2 covers 12 bases. Germline assignment: CDR1 SQVTM and CDR2 ANQGSEA. This CDR3 is built from 15 residues. V dropped 5 bases and J dropped 5; count of bases not matched to a gene: 6.

This clone came up once. This chain links TRBV6-1 with TRBJ1-3; no reliable D call. The CDR3 is made up of 13 amino acids. Trimming left V 7 bases short and J 2 bases short, with 9 bases between. Per germline, CDR1 MNHNS and CDR2 SASEGT. For the CDR3, the DNA is TGTGCCAGCATACAGTTGGCTGGAAACACCATATATTTT. Protein: CASIQLAGNTIYF.

The chain couples TRBV10-3 to TRBJ2-7, with TRBD1 matching over 8 bases. The CDR3 is 12 amino acids. After removal of 6 bases from V and 6 bases from J, the junction contained 4 bases not matched to a gene. The germline V gene has CDR1 ENHRY and CDR2 SYGVKD. The CDR3 bases are TGTGCCATCAGGGGAGACAGGGGCGAGCAGTACTTC. It is translated as CAIRGDRGEQYF.

The chain joins TRBV27 to TRBJ1-2; D is unclear. With 5 bases removed from V and 4 bases from J, the gap between germline ends came to 23 bases. CDR1 and CDR2 from the germline V gene are MNHEY and SMNVEV (reference sequence). CDR3 size: 17 residues. The CDR3 protein is CASSLTIESPKFYGYTF. The CDR3 DNA sequence: TGTGCCAGCAGTCTTACTATTGAGTCTCCGAAGTTCTATGGCTACACCTTC.

This clone was counted a single time. V is TRBV28 and J is TRBJ2-7, with D possibly matching TRBD2 (6 bases). Trimming took off 2 bases at V and 3 bases at J, with 14 bases between the two ends. The length of the CDR3 is 15 residues. The germline V gene encodes CDR1 MDHEN and CDR2 SYDVKM. The CDR3 here is CASSLLGGAHYEQYF. CDR3 nucleotide sequence: TGTGCCAGCAGTTTACTGGGCGGGGCCCACTACGAGCAGTACTTC.

The genes are TRBV18 and TRBJ2-2; a possible D gene is TRBD1 (6 bases). Between the trimmed V and J ends, which lost 1 base and 7 bases, there was a span of 13 bases. The CDR3 consists of 15 residues. CDR1 and CDR2 (germline): KGHSH, LQKENI. CDR3 in amino acids: CASSPQYPQGGELFF. The DNA of the CDR3 is TGTGCCAGCTCACCACAGTACCCACAGGGCGGGGAGCTGTTTTTT.

The rearrangement uses TRBV28 and TRBJ2-7, with a possible D match to TRBD1 (6 bases). Germline V CDR1 and CDR2: MDHEN, SYDVKM. This CDR3 region has 14 residues. V was cut by 3 bases and J by 5 bases, with 14 bases left in between. CDR3 sequence (DNA): TGTGCCAGCAGTTTGTCACAGGGCTGGCACGAGCAGTACTTC. Its protein is CASSLSQGWHEQYF.

The chain is built from TRBV7-2 and TRBJ2-5, with a weak D call TRBD1 (5 bases). V was trimmed by 8 bases and J by 4 bases, leaving 11 bases between them. CDR1 and CDR2 (germline): SGHTA, FQGNSA. This CDR3 is built from 12 residues. CDR3 sequence reads: CASSRRGETQYF. The CDR3 coding sequence is TGTGCCAGCTCCCGAAGGGGAGAGACCCAGTACTTC.

The gene calls are TRBV27 and TRBJ2-6; possibly TRBD1 for D (5 bases). Germline V CDR1 and CDR2: MNHEY, SMNVEV (reference sequence). Trimming left V 4 bases short and J 0 bases short, with 13 bases between. The CDR3 is made up of 17 amino acids. The CDR3 reads CASSSWGPPSGANVLTF. DNA for the CDR3: TGTGCCAGCAGTTCTTGGGGCCCCCCCTCTGGGGCCAACGTCCTGACTTTC.

V and J are TRBV27 and TRBJ2-5; 8 bases agree with TRBD1. The closer fit of TRBJ2-7 to the DNA end suggests the J call may be wrong. This CDR3 is 13 amino acids long. The germline V gene encodes CDR1 MNHEY and CDR2 SMNVEV (reference sequence). Here the CDR3 DNA reads TGTGCCAGCCGGTTCACAGGGGGCTACGAGCAGTACTTC. Amino acids: CASRFTGGYEQYF.

The chain is built from TRBV11-2 and TRBJ1-2; the D gene is possibly TRBD1 (6 bases). This CDR3 comprises 18 residues. CDR1 and CDR2 from the germline V gene are SGHAT and FQNNGV. Trimming cost V 5 bases and J 4 bases, with 26 bases left between them. The CDR3 loop is CASSLLPQQGSVSYGYTF. CDR3 nucleotide sequence: TGTGCCAGCAGCCTCCTTCCCCAACAGGGCTCCGTATCCTATGGCTACACCTTC.

J is TRBJ1-5 and V is TRBV30; no clear D gene. The germline V gene encodes CDR1 GTSNPN and CDR2 SVGIG (reference sequence). The length of the CDR3 is 15 residues. The V end was cut by 2 bases, the J end by 3 bases, with 14 bases between. CDR3 bases: TGTGCCTGGAGTCCCCCCGGGAGTCTCAATCAGCCCCAGCATTTT. This translates into CAWSPPGSLNQPQHF.

This clone was detected only once. The chain links TRBV4-2 to TRBJ2-3; D gene unclear. The CDR3 sequence is 14 residues long. Trimming shortened V by 0 bases and J by 6 bases, and 10 bases separated the two germline ends. The germline CDR1 and CDR2 sequences are LGHNA and YNFKEQ. CDR3 coding DNA: TGTGCCAGCAGCCAAGATCCCCTCGGGGATACGCAGTATTTT. Its translation: CASSQDPLGDTQYF.

The V gene is TRBV7-9, the J gene TRBJ1-1, with D perhaps TRBD1 (5 bases). The CDR3 loop spans 15 amino acids. Trimming took off 5 bases at V and 1 base at J, with 14 bases between the two ends. CDR1 and CDR2 (germline): SEHNR, FQNEAQ (reference sequence). This CDR3 is CASSPLGVGNTEAFF. CDR3 bases: TGTGCCAGCAGCCCGTTAGGGGTCGGGAACACTGAAGCTTTCTTT.

The chain employs TRBV4-1 and TRBJ2-7; the D is unclear. Trimming took 0 bases from V and 1 from J, leaving 10 bases between them. Germline V gene lookup returns CDR1 MGHRA and CDR2 YSYEKL. This CDR3 is 15 amino acids long. CDR3: CASSQDAVPSYEQYF. The CDR3 DNA reads TGCGCCAGCAGCCAAGATGCAGTACCTTCCTACGAGCAGTACTTC.